This entry is about one TCR beta chain. The antigen is undetermined. The data derive from a study of blood T cells in healthy people across ages. The study, taken as a whole, reports: Among long-lived donors, naive CD4+ cells were more numerous and diversity higher than in aged donors.

A second 7 to 11 cycle PCR used barcoded and J-beta primers. Paired-end reads containing CDR3 totaled no fewer than 2.5 million for each sample. Via MiXCR, TCRdb re-called the 5' RACE reads, giving one row per CDR3 protein. This table holds roughly 1,800,000 distinct CDR3 sequences, around half found once. The CDR3 contains 15 residues. The V end was cut by 0 bases, the J end by 4 bases, with 10 bases between. Germline V gene data show CDR1 as SGHVS and CDR2 as FQNEAQ. This receptor was identified in a woman between 40 and 50 years old in good health. Input material: blood. The gene calls are TRBV7-8 and TRBJ2-1, with D possibly matching TRBD1 (5 bases). Written as DNA, the CDR3 is TGTGCCAGCAGCTTAGCAGACAGAATTTACAATGAGCAGTTCTTC. Its translation: CASSLADRIYNEQFF.